The 16 T cell receptor beta chains below were found in one sample sequenced in a study of T cell responses to AZD1222 COVID-19 vaccine. Profiling relied on immunoSEQ multiplex PCR, and the TCRdb table lists in-frame clones only, not all of them. The data contain fewer than 140,000 clones, almost 90% of them singletons. Specimen: peripheral blood, collected on day 0 of AZD1222 vaccination. Every receptor here comes from an adult in good health.

The V call is TRBV18, the J call TRBJ1-3; TRBD1 might be the D (5 bases). Per germline, CDR1 KGHSH and CDR2 LQKENI. Trimming shortened V by 3 bases and J by 2 bases, and 11 bases separated the two germline ends. The CDR3 has 15 amino acids. CDR3 region: CASSPSPGAGNTIYF. The CDR3 region has the DNA TGTGCCAGCTCACCCTCTCCGGGGGCTGGAAACACCATATATTTT.

The chain carries TRBV19 and TRBJ2-1; 10 bases are a match to TRBD2. V was clipped by 3 bases and J by 5 bases; unmatched bases: 4. The length of the CDR3 is 15 residues. Germline V CDR1 and CDR2: LNHDA, SQIVND (reference sequence). CDR3 coding DNA: TGTGCCAGTAGTATGGGTAGCGGGAGGCACAATGAGCAGTTCTTC. Translated, it gives CASSMGSGRHNEQFF.

The chain is built from TRBV7-3 and TRBJ1-1; 7 nucleotides align to TRBD1. Germline CDR1 SGHTA, CDR2 FQGTGA. J lost 1 base, V lost 5 bases, and 7 bases had no gene match. The CDR3 loop spans 15 amino acids. CDR3 DNA sequence: TGTGCCAGCAGCCTCGACAGGGTTGGGAACACTGAAGCTTTCTTT. This sequence encodes CASSLDRVGNTEAFF.

V and J are TRBV19 and TRBJ1-1; D is ambiguous. CDR3 length equals 14 residues. The V and J ends lost 2 bases and 6 bases respectively, with 13 bases between them. Germline V gene sequence: CDR1 LNHDA, CDR2 SQIVND (reference sequence). In DNA, the CDR3 is TGTGCCAGTAGTATATTAGGAGGGTCGGCTGAAGCTTTCTTT. This encodes CASSILGGSAEAFF.

This chain uses TRBV3-1 (or the pseudogene TRBV3-2) with TRBJ2-7; D perhaps matches TRBD1 (6 bases). CDR1 and CDR2 from the germline V gene are LGHDT and YNNKEL (reference sequence). V dropped 4 bases and J dropped 0 bases, with 16 bases sitting between them. The CDR3 totals 16 residues. The CDR3 protein is CASSPLRGSASYEQYF. In nucleotides, the CDR3 is TGTGCCAGCAGCCCTTTAAGGGGGTCAGCCTCCTACGAGCAGTACTTC.

The rearrangement uses TRBV3-1 (or the pseudogene TRBV3-2) and TRBJ1-6; D remains unclear. With 0 bases removed from V and 0 bases from J, the gap between germline ends came to 12 bases. The CDR3 consists of 18 residues. Per germline, CDR1 LGHDT and CDR2 YNNKEL (reference sequence). The CDR3 spells CASSQERGRSSYNSPLHF. CDR3 DNA sequence: TGTGCCAGCAGCCAAGAGCGGGGTAGAAGCTCCTATAATTCACCCCTCCACTTT.

The V call is TRBV7-9, the J call TRBJ2-1; unclear D gene. V was pared by 4 bases and J by 10 bases, with 14 bases between. The CDR3 runs 13 residues. Germline CDR1 reads SEHNR; CDR2 reads FQNEAQ (reference sequence). In DNA, the CDR3 is TGTGCCAGCAGCTCCACCCTCACGGAGGAGCAGTTCTTC. Translation gives CASSSTLTEEQFF.

The chain carries TRBV5-1 and TRBJ1-4; D is ambiguous. Germline lookup yields CDR1 SGHRS and CDR2 YFSETQ. V lost 4 bases to trimming and J lost 4 bases, with 20 bases between them. This CDR3 region has 17 residues. In DNA, the CDR3 is TGCGCCAGCAGCCCGGAGCCGGGTTCCGCTTTTAATGAAAAACTGTTTTTT. Its protein product is CASSPEPGSAFNEKLFF.

This chain connects TRBV10-3 to TRBJ2-1, with unresolved D. CDR1 and CDR2 from the germline V gene are ENHRY and SYGVKD. The CDR3 covers 12 residues. Between the trimmed V and J ends, which lost 3 bases and 6 bases, there was a span of 6 bases. The CDR3 reads CAISENTNEQFF. The CDR3 coding sequence is TGTGCCATCAGTGAAAATACCAATGAGCAGTTCTTC.

The gene calls are TRBV24-1 and TRBJ2-5; TRBD1 might be the D (6 bases). V was pared by 1 base and J by 7 bases, with 12 bases between. This CDR3 spans 14 amino acids. Germline V gene sequence: CDR1 KGHDR, CDR2 SFDVKD. This CDR3 reads CATSDLGDKGTQYF. CDR3 sequence (DNA): TGTGCCACCAGTGATTTAGGGGACAAGGGGACCCAGTACTTC.

This sequence joins TRBV18 and TRBJ2-3, with 11 positions matching TRBD2. The germline V gene has CDR1 KGHSH and CDR2 LQKENI. V dropped 3 bases and J dropped 7; count of bases not matched to a gene: 12. The CDR3 length is 17 residues. The CDR3 DNA reads as TGTGCCAGCTCACCCGTTCCTACTAGCGGGAGTGGTAATACGCAGTATTTT. Protein product: CASSPVPTSGSGNTQYF.

The V gene is TRBV3-1 (or the pseudogene TRBV3-2), the J gene TRBJ1-2, with D perhaps matching TRBD1 (5 bases). There are 14 residues in the CDR3. Per the germline V gene, CDR1 is LGHDT and CDR2 is YNNKEL (reference sequence). The V end was cut by 0 bases, the J end by 7 bases, with 12 bases between. CDR3 sequence: CASSQEIIGGGYTF. The CDR3 region has the DNA TGTGCCAGCAGCCAAGAGATCATTGGGGGTGGCTACACCTTC.

This sequence joins TRBV7-2 and TRBJ1-1; 7 bases match TRBD1. The CDR3 covers 15 residues. In germline, CDR1 is SGHTA, CDR2 FQGNSA. V shed 4 bases, J shed 7 bases, and the junction held 12 bases outside the gene matches. In DNA, the CDR3 is TGTGCCAGCAGCTATTCCGGGACAGCGGCCATTGAAGCTTTCTTT. The encoded protein is CASSYSGTAAIEAFF.

The CDR3 protein is CAGRGGSTDTQYF. CDR3 sequence (DNA): TGTGCAGGGCGGGGAGGCTCCACAGATACGCAGTATTTT. The V and J genes are TRBV12-2 and TRBJ2-3; TRBD2 reflects the table's D call only, with no check against the DNA. TRBV12-2 is labeled a pseudogene. This CDR3 region has 13 residues.

The chain employs TRBV18 and TRBJ2-6; D is unresolved. CDR1 is KGHSH and CDR2 is LQKENI in the germline V gene. The CDR3 has 16 amino acids. Trimming removed 2 bases at V and 4 bases at J, with 12 bases between. The CDR3 nucleotides are TGTGCCAGCTCACCAATGGACCTCTCAGGGGCCAACGTCCTGACTTTC. Translating gives CASSPMDLSGANVLTF. Complete variable domain (other parts from reference TRBV18 and TRBJ2-6): NAGVMQNPRHLVRRRGQEARLRCSPMKGHSHVYWYRQLPEEGLKFMVYLQKENIIDESGMPKERFSAEFPKEGPSILRIQQVVRGDSAAYFCASSPMDLSGANVLTFGAGSRLTVL.

Concerning this clone: The sample carries other DNA sequences with the same CDR3. The chain has TRBV18 and TRBJ2-5; D tentatively fits TRBD1 or TRBD2 (5 bases each). Deletions cut 0 bases from V and 3 bases from J, with 5 bases between. The CDR3 runs to 13 residues. Per germline, CDR1 KGHSH and CDR2 LQKENI. CDR3 protein: CASSPPGEETQYF. CDR3 bases: TGTGCCAGCTCACCACCGGGGGAAGAGACCCAGTACTTC.